The 25 T cell receptor beta chains given below trace back to one sample, sequenced in a study of metastatic and nonmetastatic thyroid tumors. Prior to thyroid surgery, none of the patients had received any treatment. TCRdb recomputed clones from the PCR reads via MiXCR. The sample lists 20,000 to 30,000 clones; about 24% were seen once. Sequencing was performed on tumor tissue. These receptors were obtained from a male donor with papillary thyroid cancer or a benign thyroid nodule (not recorded which). Some clones in this sample may be carry-over from other donors' samples.

This clone occurred many times. V is TRBV10-2 and J is TRBJ2-7; D might be TRBD2 (6 bases). Germline lookup yields CDR1 WSHSY and CDR2 SAAADI. The CDR3 covers 12 residues. V lost 10 bases and J lost 1, with 11 bases in between. The DNA of the CDR3 is TGCGCCACTAGGGACTTGTCCTACGAGCAGTACTTC. Amino acids: CATRDLSYEQYF.

At least ten counts were recorded for this clone. The chain is built from TRBV7-2 and TRBJ2-5, with TRBD1 matching over 10 bases. The CDR3 is 14 residues long. V lost 6 bases to trimming and J lost 5 bases; unmatched junction nucleotides: 6. CDR1 is SGHTA, CDR2 FQGNSA, per germline. The CDR3 DNA sequence: TGTGCCAGCAGAGCTCCGGGACAGGGGGAGACCCAGTACTTC. Amino acids: CASRAPGQGETQYF. The whole variable domain, remainder taken from reference TRBV7-2 and TRBJ2-5, is GAGVSQSPSNKVTEKGKDVELRCDPISGHTALYWYRQSLGQGLEFLIYFQGNSAPDKSGLPSDRFSAERTGGSVSTLTIQRTQQEDSAVYLCASRAPGQGETQYFGPGTRLLVL.

V and J are TRBV28 and TRBJ2-7, with D perhaps matching TRBD2 (6 bases). V was cut by 8 bases and J by 10 bases, with 27 bases left in between. Germline V lookup: CDR1 MDHEN, CDR2 SYDVKM. The CDR3 extends over 15 amino acids. The CDR3: CASGPGRTMISDQYF. CDR3 bases: TGTGCCAGCGGTCCAGGACGGACTATGATCTCAGATCAGTACTTC. The whole variable domain, filled in from reference TRBV28 and TRBJ2-7, reads DVKVTQSSRYLVKRTGEKVFLECVQDMDHENMFWYRQDPGLGLRLIYFSYDVKMKEKGDIPEGYSVSREKKERFSLILESASTNQTSMYLCASGPGRTMISDQYFGPGTRLTVT.

This clone was seen repeatedly, ten times or more. The chain employs TRBV18 and TRBJ1-5, with TRBD1 matching over 7 bases. Germline CDR1 KGHSH, CDR2 LQKENI. Trimming cost V 1 base and J 5 bases; bases outside gene matches: 5. The CDR3 runs 15 residues. CDR3 in amino acids: CASSPRTGTDQPQHF. DNA for the CDR3: TGTGCCAGCTCACCACGGACAGGTACCGATCAGCCCCAGCATTTT.

This clone was seen repeatedly, ten times or more. The chain employs TRBV7-9 and TRBJ2-1; 11 bases agree with TRBD1. The germline CDR1 and CDR2 sequences are SEHNR and FQNEAQ (reference sequence). The CDR3 covers 13 residues. Trimming took 4 bases from V and 8 from J; bases not matched to a gene: 1. The CDR3 DNA reads TGTGCCAGCAGCTCGGGACAGGGGGATGAGCAGTTCTTC. Residues: CASSSGQGDEQFF.

The gene calls are TRBV5-1 and TRBJ2-3; TRBD1 aligns across 9 bases. The CDR3 is 16 residues long. Per the germline V gene, CDR1 is SGHRS and CDR2 is YFSETQ. V shed 4 bases and J 4 bases; nucleotides not matched to a gene: 10. Written as DNA, the CDR3 is TGCGCCAGCAGCGTAGAACAGGGGGCGAGGTCAGATACGCAGTATTTT. It encodes CASSVEQGARSDTQYF.

Comment on this clone: Its ends do not fully match the called genes, so a read error is possible. CDR3: CSSSSPRSAATGNTIYF. CDR3 nucleotides: TGTTCCAGCAGCTCACCGCGTAGTGCGGCGACGGGAAACACCATATATTTT. V gene TRBV7-2 combines with J gene TRBJ1-3, with no clear D. The CDR3 has 17 residues. The V gene's germline CDR1 is SGHTA and CDR2 FQGNSA.

This clone appeared many times. The chain employs TRBV6-1 and TRBJ1-1; 10 nucleotides align to TRBD1. Unmatched junction bases numbered 2, after V lost 3 bases and J lost 1 base. CDR3 size: 15 residues. Germline assignment: CDR1 MNHNS and CDR2 SASEGT. DNA for the CDR3: TGTGCCAGCAGTGACTGGACAGGGGGGAACACTGAAGCTTTCTTT. Amino acid sequence: CASSDWTGGNTEAFF.

The rearrangement joins TRBV20-1 to TRBJ1-2, with unresolved D. The length of the CDR3 is 13 residues. V was shortened by 0 bases and J by 9 bases, with 14 bases between the two germline ends. The germline gives CDR1 DFQATT, CDR2 SNEGSKA (reference sequence). The CDR3: CSARDRVGGCYTF. Here the CDR3 DNA reads TGCAGTGCTAGAGATCGGGTGGGAGGTTGCTACACCTTC.

In this sample, this clone turned up many times. This rearrangement joins TRBV6-2 or TRBV6-3 to TRBJ2-1, with a possible D match to TRBD2 (6 bases). CDR1 MNHEY and CDR2 SVGEGT come from the germline V gene. Trimming shortened V by 10 bases and J by 0 bases, and 13 bases separated the two germline ends. The length of the CDR3 is 14 residues. For the CDR3, the DNA is TGTGCCACTATAACCGGGAGCTCCTACAATGAGCAGTTCTTC. The encoded protein is CATITGSSYNEQFF.

This clone was counted many times. The chain carries TRBV18 and TRBJ2-7; 10 bases align to TRBD1. Germline V lookup: CDR1 KGHSH, CDR2 LQKENI. The CDR3 spans 15 residues. V lost 5 bases and J lost 2; bases outside the gene matches: 6. The CDR3 sequence is CASSSGTGATYEQYF. As DNA, the CDR3 is TGTGCCAGCTCATCCGGGACAGGGGCAACCTACGAGCAGTACTTC.

Regarding this clone: It may be a read error: a sequence one base away is much more abundant. The V and J genes are TRBV11-1 and TRBJ2-1; 7 nucleotides match TRBD2. The germline V gene has CDR1 SGHAT and CDR2 FQDESV (reference sequence). The CDR3 extends over 18 amino acids. CDR3 sequence reads: CAGSLWGSGTIVNNEQFF. In DNA, the CDR3 is TGTGCCGGCAGCTTATGGGGCTCCGGGACTATTGTAAACAATGAGCAGTTCTTC.

This clone was recorded at least ten times. CDR3 coding DNA: TGTGCCAGCAGCGCCCGGGACAGGGACGAGCAGTACTTC. This sequence encodes CASSARDRDEQYF. The genes are TRBV7-2 and TRBJ2-7; 9 bases are a match to TRBD1. The CDR3 runs to 13 residues. V dropped 5 bases and J dropped 5; count of bases not matched to a gene: 4. Germline lookup yields CDR1 SGHTA and CDR2 FQGNSA. Filled out from reference TRBV7-2 and TRBJ2-7, the complete variable domain reads GAGVSQSPSNKVTEKGKDVELRCDPISGHTALYWYRQSLGQGLEFLIYFQGNSAPDKSGLPSDRFSAERTGGSVSTLTIQRTQQEDSAVYLCASSARDRDEQYFGPGTRLTVT.

This clone was picked up a small number of times. This chain links TRBV7-9 with TRBJ2-5; D not resolved. CDR1 is SEHNR, CDR2 FQNEAQ, per germline (reference sequence). Deletions cut 5 bases from V and 0 bases from J, with 7 bases between. The CDR3 covers 13 residues. CDR3: CASSPEYQETQYF. DNA for the CDR3: TGTGCCAGCAGCCCGGAGTACCAAGAGACCCAGTACTTC.

This sequence joins TRBV6-2 or TRBV6-3 and TRBJ1-3; TRBD1 might be the D (5 bases). The CDR3 runs to 16 residues. CDR1 MNHEY and CDR2 SVGEGT come from the germline V gene. V shed 11 bases and J shed 12 bases, with 32 bases lying between them. The CDR3 bases are TGTGCCTCTAGGGGACCTTTGGGCTACTCTGGACACAACATATATTTT. This encodes CASRGPLGYSGHNIYF.

This clone was recorded many times. The genes are TRBV7-7 and TRBJ2-2; tentatively, D is TRBD1 (5 bases). The V and J ends lost 5 bases and 3 bases respectively, with 19 bases between them. The CDR3 spans 17 residues. Germline lookup yields CDR1 SSHAT and CDR2 FNYEAQ (reference sequence). The CDR3 loop reads CASSPYPAGRYTGELFF. The CDR3 bases are TGTGCCAGCAGCCCCTACCCAGCAGGGCGATACACCGGGGAGCTGTTTTTT.

This clone was seen at least ten times. The rearrangement uses TRBV11-1 and TRBJ2-1, with a weak D call TRBD1 (6 bases). The V gene lost 5 bases and the J gene lost 5 bases, with 19 bases spanning the gap. The germline V gene encodes CDR1 SGHAT and CDR2 FQDESV (reference sequence). The CDR3 covers 16 residues. The CDR3 loop reads CASSGGAGNYDNEQFF. Here the CDR3 DNA reads TGTGCCAGCAGCGGGGGCGCGGGCAATTACGACAATGAGCAGTTCTTC.

This clone was observed a few times. This sequence may be a read error, since a much larger clone differs from it by one base. The CDR3 DNA follows: TGTGCCAGCAAGACGGGACAGGCTCGCTCAGCCCAGCATTTT. Amino acids: CASKTGQARSAQHF. The chain couples TRBV28 to TRBJ1-5, with 8 positions matching TRBD1. This CDR3 spans 14 amino acids. Germline CDR1 reads MDHEN; CDR2 reads SYDVKM. Trimming at V came to 7 bases and at J to 11 bases, leaving 13 bases not matched to a gene.

Details on this clone: This sample includes further DNA sequences coding for the same CDR3. The chain carries TRBV7-9 and TRBJ2-2; weak D call: TRBD1 (5 bases). From germline, CDR1 is SEHNR and CDR2 FQNEAQ (reference sequence). The V and J ends lost 11 bases and 7 bases respectively, with 14 bases between them. The CDR3 runs to 12 residues. The CDR3 nucleotides read TGTGCCTTGAACAGGCTGATCGGGGAGCTGTTTTTT. It yields the protein CALNRLIGELFF. Full variable domain (remainder filled in from reference TRBV7-9 and TRBJ2-2): DTGVSQNPRHKITKRGQNVTFRCDPISEHNRLYWYRQTLGQGPEFLTYFQNEAQLEKSRLLSDRFSAERPKGSFSTLEIQRTEQGDSAMYLCALNRLIGELFFGEGSRLTVL.

At least ten counts were recorded for this clone. This chain joins TRBV6-1 and TRBJ2-2; 9 bases map to TRBD2. Trimming took 5 bases from V and 5 from J; bases not matched to a gene: 9. Germline V CDR1 and CDR2: MNHNS, SASEGT. The CDR3 is made up of 16 amino acids. CDR3 region: CASSYVAGVWTGELFF. DNA for the CDR3: TGTGCCAGCAGTTATGTAGCGGGAGTTTGGACCGGGGAGCTGTTTTTT.

Comment on this clone: This clone may be a read error of a much larger clone one base away. V and J are TRBV6-5 and TRBJ2-5; D assignment may be TRBD1 or TRBD2 (5 bases each). CDR1 is MNHEY and CDR2 is SVGAGI in the germline V gene. This CDR3 region has 13 residues. V was shortened by 3 bases and J by 5 bases, with 10 bases between the two germline ends. Written as DNA, the CDR3 is TGTGCCAGCAGTTATTCGGGGCAGGAGACCCAGTACTTC. Amino acid sequence: CASSYSGQETQYF.

In this sample, this clone turned up many times. CDR3 residues: CASRHRGGDLMDTQYF. Written as DNA, the CDR3 is TGTGCCAGCAGACATAGGGGGGGGGACCTCATGGATACGCAGTATTTT. This chain joins TRBV7-9 and TRBJ2-3, with TRBD2 as a possible D gene (7 bases). The CDR3 is 16 amino acids. CDR1 is SEHNR and CDR2 is FQNEAQ in the germline V gene (reference sequence). Trimming took 6 bases from V and 6 from J, leaving 22 bases between them. Using reference TRBV7-9 and TRBJ2-3 for the parts outside the CDR3, the full variable domain is DTGVSQNPRHKITKRGQNVTFRCDPISEHNRLYWYRQTLGQGPEFLTYFQNEAQLEKSRLLSDRFSAERPKGSFSTLEIQRTEQGDSAMYLCASRHRGGDLMDTQYFGPGTRLTVL.

In its sample, this clone was seen many times. Within the sample, other DNA sequences also encode this same CDR3. The CDR3 DNA reads as TGTGCCAGCAGTACCGGGACAGGACCTTCCGGGGAGCTGTTTTTT. Protein product: CASSTGTGPSGELFF. The chain employs TRBV12-3 or TRBV12-4 and TRBJ2-2; TRBD1 matches 8 bases. Trimming took 5 bases from V and 6 from J; bases not matched to a gene: 8. The length of the CDR3 is 15 residues.

This clone turned up a few times. The chain uses TRBV12-3 or TRBV12-4 and TRBJ2-2; 7 bases line up with TRBD1. The CDR3 runs to 15 residues. With V trimmed by 3 bases and J by 5 bases, 6 bases remained unmatched. The CDR3 loop reads CASSFSQGFTGELFF. CDR3 sequence (DNA): TGTGCCAGCAGTTTCTCACAGGGGTTTACCGGGGAGCTGTTTTTT.

CDR3 loop: CASSEAEEAGQPQHF. The CDR3 DNA reads TGTGCCAGCAGTGAAGCTGAAGAGGCCGGTCAGCCCCAGCATTTT. The V gene is TRBV6-1, the J gene TRBJ1-5; D ambiguous. V gave up 0 bases and J gave up 6 bases, with 12 bases separating them. Germline CDR1 reads MNHNS; CDR2 reads SASEGT. The length of the CDR3 is 15 residues.